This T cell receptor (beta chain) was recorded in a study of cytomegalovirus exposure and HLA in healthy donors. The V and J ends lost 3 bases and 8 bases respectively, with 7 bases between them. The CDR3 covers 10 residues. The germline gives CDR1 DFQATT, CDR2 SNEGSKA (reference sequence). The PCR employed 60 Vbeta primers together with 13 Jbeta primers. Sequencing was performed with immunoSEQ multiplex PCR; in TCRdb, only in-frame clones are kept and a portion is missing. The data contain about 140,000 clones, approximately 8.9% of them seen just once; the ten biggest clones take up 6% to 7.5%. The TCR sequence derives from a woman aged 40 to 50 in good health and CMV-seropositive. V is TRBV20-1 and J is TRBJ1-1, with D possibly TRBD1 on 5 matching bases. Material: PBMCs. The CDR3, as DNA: TGCAGTGCTAGGGGGGGGGAAGCTTTCTTT. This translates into CSARGGEAFF.